A single sample is the source of the 17 T cell receptor beta chains below, sequenced in a study of molecular identifiers for immune sequencing clone quantification listed by TCRdb under 2018. Preparation of the library involved PCR. The sequencer was an Illumina HiSeq 4000. TCRdb passed the public sequencing reads through fastp at Q25 and MiXCR, retaining productive beta sequences. Merged by CDR3 protein, the rows form single entries marked with the most common genes and DNA. In this sample the table shows 88,000 or so distinct CDR3 sequences, 21% of which occur a single time. The ten largest clones represent about 0.95% of the sample. The sample taken for sequencing was naive CD8+ T cells from blood, with Jurkat cell RNA spiked in. This specimen's cell subset or site label, per the study, means: FACS-sorted CD8+CD4-CCR7+CD45RA+ naive T cells. These receptors all come from a human donor in good health. Some libraries in this study had Jurkat cell RNA spiked in.

V usage is TRBV19 and J usage is TRBJ1-1; possible D gene TRBD1, 5 bases. CDR1 is LNHDA and CDR2 is SQIVND in the germline V gene (reference sequence). CDR3 length: 14 amino acids. Trimming cost V 6 bases and J 4 bases, with 15 bases left between them. The CDR3 DNA reads TGTGCCAGTAGGCAAGGGACGGAATTCACTGAAGCTTTCTTT. This sequence encodes CASRQGTEFTEAFF.

The V and J genes are TRBV19 and TRBJ2-7; 7 bases are a match to TRBD2. V dropped 3 bases and J dropped 4; count of bases not matched to a gene: 9. The V gene's germline CDR1 is LNHDA and CDR2 SQIVND (reference sequence). The CDR3 has 15 residues. This CDR3 reads CASSIYFGTTYEQYF. In DNA form, the CDR3 reads TGTGCCAGTAGTATTTACTTCGGGACTACTTACGAGCAGTACTTC.

The table lists this clonotype with many counts. The chain carries TRBV29-1 and TRBJ2-7, with 8 positions matching TRBD2. Germline CDR1 is SQVTM and CDR2 is ANQGSEA. J gave up 1 base and V 6 bases, and 5 bases lay outside the gene matches. The CDR3 totals 13 residues. Here the CDR3 reads CSVRASGSYEQYF. CDR3 coding DNA: TGCAGCGTCCGGGCTAGCGGGTCCTACGAGCAGTACTTC.

The V call is TRBV6-5, the J call TRBJ2-7; the match to TRBD1 covers 8 bases. The germline CDR1 and CDR2 sequences are MNHEY and SVGAGI. The ends lost 6 bases at V and 4 bases at J; junction bases unmatched: 8. This CDR3 is 14 amino acids long. This CDR3 is CASRPQGGRYEQYF. The CDR3 region has the DNA TGTGCCAGCAGACCACAGGGGGGAAGGTACGAGCAGTACTTC.

As concerns this clonotype: With a much larger clone just one base away, this may be a read error. The CDR3 loop is CASSYSVTTPYEQYF. As DNA, the CDR3 is TGTGCCAGCAGTTACTCGGTGACCACCCCCTACGAGCAGTACTTC. The V and J genes are TRBV6-6 and TRBJ2-7; D not certain. Looked up from germline, CDR1 is MNHNY and CDR2 is SVGAGI (reference sequence). CDR3 size: 15 residues. Between the trimmed V and J ends, which lost 0 bases and 2 bases, there was a span of 11 bases.

About this clonotype: A much larger clone is a single base away; this may be a read error. The J gene is TRBJ2-3, the V gene TRBV20-1, with D unresolved. Germline CDR1 and CDR2: DFQATT and SNEGSKA (reference sequence). The CDR3 extends over 11 amino acids. For the CDR3, the DNA is TGCGGTGCTAGACCACCGGGTACGCAGTATTTT. Translated, it gives CGARPPGTQYF.

This clonotype was observed a handful of times. The chain uses TRBV12-3 or TRBV12-4 and TRBJ1-1, with TRBD1 matching over 8 bases. V lost 5 bases to trimming and J lost 2 bases; unmatched junction nucleotides: 13. The CDR3 runs 17 residues. CDR3 sequence reads: CASSSTYRGVVNTEAFF. CDR3 sequence (DNA): TGTGCCAGCAGTAGTACCTACAGGGGGGTGGTAAACACTGAAGCTTTCTTT.

A note on this clonotype: The junction departs from the called germline gene at one end, perhaps through a read error. This sequence joins TRBV5-6 and TRBJ2-7; no clear D gene. This CDR3 region has 15 residues. Germline CDR1 reads SGHDT; CDR2 reads YYEEEE. The CDR3 loop reads CASSPGRSSYYEQCF. The CDR3 nucleotides read TGTGCCAGCAGCCCCGGCCGGAGTAGCTACTACGAGCAGTGCTTC.

This clonotype was found once. It may be a read error: a sequence one base away is much more abundant. This rearrangement joins TRBV12-3 or TRBV12-4 to TRBJ2-6; D possibly corresponds to TRBD1 (6 bases). This CDR3 region has 18 residues. V lost 7 bases and J lost 1, with 20 bases in between. The CDR3 DNA reads TGTGCCAGCATAGGGGGAGAGGGGGAACCTTCTGGGGCCAACGTCCTGACTTTC. It specifies CASIGGEGEPSGANVLTF.

V usage is TRBV20-1 and J usage is TRBJ2-3; TRBD2 matches 14 bases. Germline V CDR1 and CDR2: DFQATT, SNEGSKA (reference sequence). Trimming took 0 bases from V and 6 from J; bases not matched to a gene: 5. The CDR3 sequence is 16 residues long. In DNA form, the CDR3 reads TGCAGTGCTAGAGAGACTAGCGGGAGGGCCCGGGATACGCAGTATTTT. Encoded protein: CSARETSGRARDTQYF.

This clonotype showed up just once. An end of the junction does not agree with germline; a read error may underlie this. This chain connects TRBV9 to TRBJ2-7; D may match TRBD1 or TRBD2 (5 bases each). Germline V gives CDR1 SGDLS, CDR2 YYNGEE. The CDR3 spans 14 residues. The CDR3 sequence: CVSSVEGTSYEQYF. CDR3 sequence (DNA): TGTGTCAGCAGCGTAGAAGGGACCTCCTACGAGCAGTACTTC.

The chain recombines TRBV6-5 with TRBJ2-3; 9 bases are a match to TRBD2. The CDR3 sequence is 19 residues long. Germline V gives CDR1 MNHEY, CDR2 SVGAGI. The V segment lost 0 bases and the J segment 5 bases; nucleotides outside the gene matches: 15. The CDR3 spells CASSYSMGLATLDGDTQYF. The DNA for the CDR3 is TGTGCCAGCAGTTACTCGATGGGACTAGCAACGCTTGATGGAGATACGCAGTATTTT.

There are many counts of this clonotype. The chain is built from TRBV4-3 and TRBJ1-3; D unresolved. V was shortened by 4 bases and J by 4 bases, with 5 bases between the two germline ends. Germline assignment: CDR1 LGHNA and CDR2 YSLEER. This CDR3 comprises 12 residues. DNA of the CDR3: TGCGCCAGCAGCCCCACGGGAAACACCATATATTTT. It encodes CASSPTGNTIYF.

Many counts were recorded for this clonotype. The gene calls are TRBV10-3 and TRBJ2-7; D remains unclear. Germline-derived CDR1 and CDR2 are ENHRY and SYGVKD. The CDR3 contains 12 residues. V was shortened by 2 bases and J by 4 bases, with 6 bases between the two germline ends. The CDR3 here is CAISEPGYEQYF. The CDR3 DNA follows: TGTGCCATCAGTGAGCCCGGGTACGAGCAGTACTTC.

This clonotype was seen at least ten times. The chain has TRBV4-3 and TRBJ2-2; D may be TRBD1 (6 bases). V shed 0 bases and J shed 4 bases, with 12 bases lying between them. The CDR3 length is 16 residues. Germline V gene sequence: CDR1 LGHNA, CDR2 YSLEER. CDR3: CASSQDLGRGTGELFF. The CDR3 DNA reads as TGCGCCAGCAGCCAAGATTTGGGCAGGGGCACCGGGGAGCTGTTTTTT.

This clonotype occurred many times. The chain links TRBV7-6 to TRBJ2-5; a possible D gene is TRBD1 (6 bases). This CDR3 spans 15 amino acids. Germline values: CDR1 SGHVS, CDR2 FNYEAQ. V was pared by 2 bases and J by 5 bases, with 15 bases between. CDR3 sequence: CASSLRDIGSETQYF. Here the CDR3 DNA reads TGTGCCAGCAGCTTAAGGGACATAGGGTCTGAGACCCAGTACTTC.

This clonotype was observed many times. The V gene is TRBV7-8, the J gene TRBJ2-5; possibly TRBD1 or TRBD2 for D (5 bases each). Trimming cost V 2 bases and J 2 bases, with 6 bases left between them. Germline CDR1 is SGHVS and CDR2 is FQNEAQ. This CDR3 is built from 13 residues. This chain's CDR3 is CASSLWGQETQYF. The CDR3 region has the DNA TGTGCCAGCAGCTTATGGGGGCAAGAGACCCAGTACTTC.